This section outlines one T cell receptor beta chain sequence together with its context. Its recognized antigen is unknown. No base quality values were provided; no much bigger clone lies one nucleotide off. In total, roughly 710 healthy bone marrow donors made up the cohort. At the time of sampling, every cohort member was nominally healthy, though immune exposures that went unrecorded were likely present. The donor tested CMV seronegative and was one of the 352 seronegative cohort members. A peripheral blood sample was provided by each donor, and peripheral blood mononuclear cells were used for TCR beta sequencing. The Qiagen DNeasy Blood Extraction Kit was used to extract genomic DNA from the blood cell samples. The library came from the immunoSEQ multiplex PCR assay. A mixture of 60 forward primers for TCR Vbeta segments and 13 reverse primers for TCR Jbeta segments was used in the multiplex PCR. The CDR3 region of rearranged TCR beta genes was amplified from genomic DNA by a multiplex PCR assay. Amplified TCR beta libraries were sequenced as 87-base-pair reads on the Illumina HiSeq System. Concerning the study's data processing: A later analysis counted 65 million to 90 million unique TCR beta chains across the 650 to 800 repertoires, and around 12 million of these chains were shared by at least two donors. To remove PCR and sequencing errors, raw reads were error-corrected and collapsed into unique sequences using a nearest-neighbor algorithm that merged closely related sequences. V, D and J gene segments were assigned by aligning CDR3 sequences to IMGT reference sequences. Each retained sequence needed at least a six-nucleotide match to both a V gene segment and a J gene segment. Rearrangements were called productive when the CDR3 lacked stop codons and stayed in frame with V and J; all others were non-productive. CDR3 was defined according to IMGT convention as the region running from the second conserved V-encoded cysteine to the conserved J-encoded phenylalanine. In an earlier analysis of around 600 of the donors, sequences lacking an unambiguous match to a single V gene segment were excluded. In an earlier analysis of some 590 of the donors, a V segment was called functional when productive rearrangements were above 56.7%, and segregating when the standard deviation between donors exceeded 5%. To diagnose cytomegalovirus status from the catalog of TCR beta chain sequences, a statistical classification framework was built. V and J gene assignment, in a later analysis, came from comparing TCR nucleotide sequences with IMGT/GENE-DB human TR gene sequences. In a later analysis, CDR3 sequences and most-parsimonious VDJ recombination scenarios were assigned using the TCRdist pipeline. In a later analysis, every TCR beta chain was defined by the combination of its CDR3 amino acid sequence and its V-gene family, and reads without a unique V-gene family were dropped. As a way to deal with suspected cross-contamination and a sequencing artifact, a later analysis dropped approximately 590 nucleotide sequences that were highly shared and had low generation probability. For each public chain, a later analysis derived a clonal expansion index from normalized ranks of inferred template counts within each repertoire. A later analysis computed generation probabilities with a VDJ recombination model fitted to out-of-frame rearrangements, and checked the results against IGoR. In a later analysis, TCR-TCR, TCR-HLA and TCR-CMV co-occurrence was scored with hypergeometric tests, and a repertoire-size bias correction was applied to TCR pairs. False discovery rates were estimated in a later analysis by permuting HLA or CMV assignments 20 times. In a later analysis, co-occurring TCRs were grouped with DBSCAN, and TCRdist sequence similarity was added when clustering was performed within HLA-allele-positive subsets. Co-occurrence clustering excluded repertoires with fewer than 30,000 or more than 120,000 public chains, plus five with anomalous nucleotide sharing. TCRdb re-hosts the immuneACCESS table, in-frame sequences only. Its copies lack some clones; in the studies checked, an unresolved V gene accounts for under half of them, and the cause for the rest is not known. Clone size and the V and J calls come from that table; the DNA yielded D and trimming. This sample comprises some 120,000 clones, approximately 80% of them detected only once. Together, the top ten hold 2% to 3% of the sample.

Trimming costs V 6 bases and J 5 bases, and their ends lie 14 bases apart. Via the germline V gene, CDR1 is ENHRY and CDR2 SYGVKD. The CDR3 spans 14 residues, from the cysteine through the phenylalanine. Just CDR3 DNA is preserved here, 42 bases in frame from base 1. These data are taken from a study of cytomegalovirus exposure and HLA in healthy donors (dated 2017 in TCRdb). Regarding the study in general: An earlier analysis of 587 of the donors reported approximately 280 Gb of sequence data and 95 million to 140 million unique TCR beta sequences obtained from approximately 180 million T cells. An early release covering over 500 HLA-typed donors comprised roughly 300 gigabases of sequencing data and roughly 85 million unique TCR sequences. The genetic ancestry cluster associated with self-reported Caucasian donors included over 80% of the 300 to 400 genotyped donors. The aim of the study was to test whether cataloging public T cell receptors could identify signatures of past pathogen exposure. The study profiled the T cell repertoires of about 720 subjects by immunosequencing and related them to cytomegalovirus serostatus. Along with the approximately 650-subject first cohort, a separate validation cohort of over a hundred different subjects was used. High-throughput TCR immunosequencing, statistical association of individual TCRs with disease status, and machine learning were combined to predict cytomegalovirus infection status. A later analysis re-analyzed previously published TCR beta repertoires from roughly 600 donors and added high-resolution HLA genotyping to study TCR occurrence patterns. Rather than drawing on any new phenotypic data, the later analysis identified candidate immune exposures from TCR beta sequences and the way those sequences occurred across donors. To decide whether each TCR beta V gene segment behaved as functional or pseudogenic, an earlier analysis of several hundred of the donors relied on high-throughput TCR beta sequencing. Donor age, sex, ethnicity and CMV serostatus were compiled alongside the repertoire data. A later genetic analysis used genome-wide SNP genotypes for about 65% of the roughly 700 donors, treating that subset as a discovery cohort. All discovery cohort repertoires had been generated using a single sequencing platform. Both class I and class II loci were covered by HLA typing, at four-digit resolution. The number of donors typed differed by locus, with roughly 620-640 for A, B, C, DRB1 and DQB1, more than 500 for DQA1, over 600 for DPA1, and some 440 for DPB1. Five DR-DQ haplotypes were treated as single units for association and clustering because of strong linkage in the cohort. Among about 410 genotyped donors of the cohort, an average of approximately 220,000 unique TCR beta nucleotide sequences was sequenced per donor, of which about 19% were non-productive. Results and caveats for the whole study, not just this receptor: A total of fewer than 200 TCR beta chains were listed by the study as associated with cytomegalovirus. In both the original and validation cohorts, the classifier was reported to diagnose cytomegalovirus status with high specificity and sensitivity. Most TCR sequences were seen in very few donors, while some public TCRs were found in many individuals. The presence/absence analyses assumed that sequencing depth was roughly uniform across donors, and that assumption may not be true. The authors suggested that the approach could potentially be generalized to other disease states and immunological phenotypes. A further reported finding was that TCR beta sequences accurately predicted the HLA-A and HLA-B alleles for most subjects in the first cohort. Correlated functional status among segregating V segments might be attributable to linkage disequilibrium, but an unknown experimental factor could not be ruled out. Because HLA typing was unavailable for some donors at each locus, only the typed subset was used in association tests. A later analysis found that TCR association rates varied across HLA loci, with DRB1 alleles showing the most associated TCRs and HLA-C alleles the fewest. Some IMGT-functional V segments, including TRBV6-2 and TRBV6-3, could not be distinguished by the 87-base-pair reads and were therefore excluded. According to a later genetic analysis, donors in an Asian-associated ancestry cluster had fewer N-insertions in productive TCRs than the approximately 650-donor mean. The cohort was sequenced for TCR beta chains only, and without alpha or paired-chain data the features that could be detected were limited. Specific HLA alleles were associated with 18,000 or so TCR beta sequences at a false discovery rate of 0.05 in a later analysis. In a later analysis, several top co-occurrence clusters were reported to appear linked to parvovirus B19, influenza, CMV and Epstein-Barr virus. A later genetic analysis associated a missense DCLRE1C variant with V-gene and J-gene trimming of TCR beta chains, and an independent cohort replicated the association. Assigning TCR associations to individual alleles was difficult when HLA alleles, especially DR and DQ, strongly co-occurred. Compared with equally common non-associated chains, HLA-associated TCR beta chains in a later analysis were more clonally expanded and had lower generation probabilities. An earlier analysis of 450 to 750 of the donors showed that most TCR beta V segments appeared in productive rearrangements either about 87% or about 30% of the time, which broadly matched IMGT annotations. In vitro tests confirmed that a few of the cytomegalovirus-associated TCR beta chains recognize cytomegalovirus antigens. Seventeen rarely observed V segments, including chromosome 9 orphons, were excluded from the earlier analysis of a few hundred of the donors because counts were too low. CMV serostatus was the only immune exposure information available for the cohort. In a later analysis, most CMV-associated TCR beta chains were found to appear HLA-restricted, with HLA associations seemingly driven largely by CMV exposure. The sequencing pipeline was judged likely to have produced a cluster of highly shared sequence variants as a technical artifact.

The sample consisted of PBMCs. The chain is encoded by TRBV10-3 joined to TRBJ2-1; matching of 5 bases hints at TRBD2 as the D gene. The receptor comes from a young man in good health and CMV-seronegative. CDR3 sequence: CAIRPDSPDNEQFF. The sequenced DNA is TGTGCCATCAGGCCGGACTCGCCAGACAATGAGCAGTTCTTC.